The clone carrying this T cell receptor beta chain appeared a few times. The sample is drawn from a study of cytotoxic CD8 clonotypes in ibrutinib-treated CLL. As for the study in general: By median roughly 65 months, roughly twelve had progressed and about 15 stayed remitted; responses had been 2 complete and some 25 partial. Mean per-sample yields comprised about 270,000 productive templates and around 92,000 productive rearrangements. Response samples came after a median about 12 months of treatment, range 6 to 36.

Germline values: CDR1 SGDLS, CDR2 YYNGEE. The CDR3 consists of 15 residues. The V and J ends lost 3 bases and 4 bases respectively, with 16 bases between them. Sequencing used immunoSEQ multiplex PCR; TCRdb keeps in-frame clones, though not all of them. Of about 140,000 clones in the sample, roughly 80% were seen once. The rearrangement uses TRBV9 and TRBJ2-5; tentatively, D is TRBD1 or TRBD2 (5 bases each). This clonotype originated in a human donor with chronic lymphocytic leukemia. The material sequenced was PBMCs, taken after 12 months of ibrutinib treatment. The CDR3 sequence is CASSAREGSGETQYF. The CDR3, as DNA: TGTGCCAGCAGCGCGCGAGAGGGGTCAGGAGAGACCCAGTACTTC.